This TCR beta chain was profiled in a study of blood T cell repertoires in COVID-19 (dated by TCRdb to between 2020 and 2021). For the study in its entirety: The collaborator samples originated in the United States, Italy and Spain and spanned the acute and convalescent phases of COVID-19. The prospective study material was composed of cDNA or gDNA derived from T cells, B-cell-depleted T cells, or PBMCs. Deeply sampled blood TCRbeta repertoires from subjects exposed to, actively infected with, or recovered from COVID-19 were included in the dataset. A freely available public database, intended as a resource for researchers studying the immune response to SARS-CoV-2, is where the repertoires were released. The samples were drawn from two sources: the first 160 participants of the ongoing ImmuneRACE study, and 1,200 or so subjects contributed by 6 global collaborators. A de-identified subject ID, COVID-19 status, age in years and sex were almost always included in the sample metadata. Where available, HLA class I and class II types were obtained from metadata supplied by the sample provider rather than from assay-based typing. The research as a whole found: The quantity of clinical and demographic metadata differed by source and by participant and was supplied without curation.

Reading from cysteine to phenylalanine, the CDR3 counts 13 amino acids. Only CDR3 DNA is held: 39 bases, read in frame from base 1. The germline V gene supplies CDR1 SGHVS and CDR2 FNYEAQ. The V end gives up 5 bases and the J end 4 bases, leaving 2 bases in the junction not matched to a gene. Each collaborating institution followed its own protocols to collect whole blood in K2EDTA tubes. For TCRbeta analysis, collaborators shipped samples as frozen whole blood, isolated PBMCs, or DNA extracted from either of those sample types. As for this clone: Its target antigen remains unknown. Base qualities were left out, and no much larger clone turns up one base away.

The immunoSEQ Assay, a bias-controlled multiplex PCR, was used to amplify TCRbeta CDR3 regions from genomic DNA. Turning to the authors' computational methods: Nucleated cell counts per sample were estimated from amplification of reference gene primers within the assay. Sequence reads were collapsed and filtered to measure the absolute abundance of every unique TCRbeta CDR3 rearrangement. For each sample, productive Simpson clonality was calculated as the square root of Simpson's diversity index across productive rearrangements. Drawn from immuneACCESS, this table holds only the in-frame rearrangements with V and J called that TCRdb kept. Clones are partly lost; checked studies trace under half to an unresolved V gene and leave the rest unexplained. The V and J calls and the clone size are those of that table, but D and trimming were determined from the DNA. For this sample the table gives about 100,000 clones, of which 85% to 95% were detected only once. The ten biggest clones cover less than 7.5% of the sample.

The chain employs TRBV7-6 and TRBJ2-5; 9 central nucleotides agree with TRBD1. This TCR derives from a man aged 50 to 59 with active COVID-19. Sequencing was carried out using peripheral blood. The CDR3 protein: CASSLDRGETQYF. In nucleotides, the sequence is TGTGCCAGCAGCCTGGACAGGGGAGAGACCCAGTACTTC.